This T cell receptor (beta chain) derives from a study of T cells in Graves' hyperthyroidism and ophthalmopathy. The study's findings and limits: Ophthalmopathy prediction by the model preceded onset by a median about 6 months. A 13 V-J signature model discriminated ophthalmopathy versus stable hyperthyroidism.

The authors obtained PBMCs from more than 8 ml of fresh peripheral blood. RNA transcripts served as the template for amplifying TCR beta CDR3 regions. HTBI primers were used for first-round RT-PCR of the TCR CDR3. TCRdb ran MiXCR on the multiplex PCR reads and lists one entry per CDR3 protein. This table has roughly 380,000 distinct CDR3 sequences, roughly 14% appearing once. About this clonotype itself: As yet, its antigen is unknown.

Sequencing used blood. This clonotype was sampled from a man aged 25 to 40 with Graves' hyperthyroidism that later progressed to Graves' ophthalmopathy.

The CDR3 nucleotides read TGTGCCAGCAGCGTAGGAGGGGGCACCCTAGAGTCCGAGCAGTACTTC. Translation gives CASSVGGGTLESEQYF. The chain links TRBV9 to TRBJ2-7; 7 bases fit TRBD1. V dropped 0 bases and J dropped 6; count of bases not matched to a gene: 12. Germline V gene data show CDR1 as SGDLS and CDR2 as YYNGEE. CDR3 size: 16 residues.